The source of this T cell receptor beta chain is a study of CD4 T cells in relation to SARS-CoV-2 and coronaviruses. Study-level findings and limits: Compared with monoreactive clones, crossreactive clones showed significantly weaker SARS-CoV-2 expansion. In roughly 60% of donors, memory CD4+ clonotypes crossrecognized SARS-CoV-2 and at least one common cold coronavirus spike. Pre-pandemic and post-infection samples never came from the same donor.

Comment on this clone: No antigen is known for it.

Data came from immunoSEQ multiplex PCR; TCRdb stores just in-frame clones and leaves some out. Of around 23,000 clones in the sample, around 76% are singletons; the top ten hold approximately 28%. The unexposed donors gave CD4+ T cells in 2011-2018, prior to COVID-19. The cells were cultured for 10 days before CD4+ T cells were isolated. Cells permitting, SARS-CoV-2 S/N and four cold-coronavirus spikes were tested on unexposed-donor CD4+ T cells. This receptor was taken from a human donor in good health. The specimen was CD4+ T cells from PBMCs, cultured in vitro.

The CDR3 region is CASSDGGTASYEQYF. The CDR3 coding sequence is TGTGCCAGCAGTGACGGGGGGACAGCCTCCTACGAGCAGTACTTC. The chain uses TRBV28 and TRBJ2-7, with D perhaps being TRBD1 or TRBD2 (7 bases each). Trimming took off 5 bases at V and 0 bases at J, with 14 bases between the two ends. The germline CDR1 and CDR2 sequences are MDHEN and SYDVKM. The CDR3 is 15 residues long.